Shown below are 30 T cell receptor beta chains from a single sample sequenced in a study of cytomegalovirus exposure and HLA in healthy donors. Amplification used 60 Vbeta primers and 13 Jbeta primers. This table comes from immunoSEQ multiplex PCR, and its TCRdb copy is limited to in-frame clones, with some not included. The repertoire holds approximately 130,000 clones, with more than 60% as singletons. Source material: PBMCs. The receptors here all came from a woman aged 50 to 60 in good health and CMV-seropositive.

The gene calls are TRBV7-2 and TRBJ2-3, with TRBD2 matching 10 bases. The V segment lost 5 bases and the J segment 3 bases; nucleotides outside the gene matches: 5. The V gene's germline CDR1 is SGHTA and CDR2 FQGNSA. The CDR3 sequence is 15 residues long. CDR3 protein: CASSISGGATDTQYF. The CDR3 DNA reads TGTGCCAGCAGCATAAGCGGGGGGGCGACAGATACGCAGTATTTT.

This rearrangement joins TRBV5-4 to TRBJ1-1; D is possibly TRBD1 (5 bases). V was cut by 4 bases and J by 7 bases, with 23 bases left in between. The CDR3 spans 16 residues. CDR1 and CDR2 (germline): SGHNT, YYREEE (reference sequence). CDR3 DNA: TGTGCCAGCAGCATTGAACCAACAATGGGGGGAAGTGAAGCTTTCTTT. It is translated as CASSIEPTMGGSEAFF. Full variable domain (rest looked up from reference TRBV5-4 and TRBJ1-1): ETGVTQSPTHLIKTRGQQVTLRCSSQSGHNTVSWYQQALGQGPQFIFQYYREEENGRGNFPPRFSGLQFPNYSSELNVNALELDDSALYLCASSIEPTMGGSEAFFGQGTRLTVV.

J is TRBJ2-7 and V is TRBV7-9; D uncertain. There are 13 residues in the CDR3. Germline loops: CDR1 SEHNR, CDR2 FQNEAQ (reference sequence). V dropped 5 bases and J dropped 2 bases, with 10 bases sitting between them. The CDR3 loop reads CASSPAVAYEQYF. DNA of the CDR3: TGTGCCAGCAGCCCTGCGGTGGCCTACGAGCAGTACTTC.

This clone occurred once. The chain links TRBV4-2 to TRBJ2-3; 7 positions match TRBD2. Germline lookup yields CDR1 LGHNA and CDR2 YNFKEQ. The CDR3 loop spans 15 amino acids. V trimming: 2 bases; J trimming: 4 bases; junction bases outside the gene matches: 6. CDR3 residues: CASSQLSGIADTQYF. CDR3 nucleotide sequence: TGTGCCAGCAGCCAACTGAGCGGGATAGCAGATACGCAGTATTTT.

The genes are TRBV11-3 and TRBJ1-1; a weak D match, TRBD1 (5 bases). This CDR3 region has 13 residues. CDR1 is SGHNT and CDR2 is YENEEA in the germline V gene. V lost 3 bases, J lost 5 bases, and 10 bases lay in between. CDR3 residues: CASSFVRGTEAFF. As DNA, the CDR3 is TGTGCCAGCAGCTTCGTAAGGGGTACTGAAGCTTTCTTT.

This clone was seen only a few times. This chain joins TRBV7-8 and TRBJ1-5; TRBD1 matches at 11 bases. Germline V gives CDR1 SGHVS, CDR2 FQNEAQ. The CDR3 has 14 amino acids. V shed 2 bases, J shed 11 bases, and the junction held 5 bases outside the gene matches. DNA of the CDR3: TGTGCCAGCAGCTTAATGGGACAGGGGGGGGCCCAGCATTTT. Its translation is CASSLMGQGGAQHF.

This clone was observed a few times. The chain couples TRBV7-2 to TRBJ2-5; D is possibly TRBD1 (6 bases). The V gene lost 2 bases and the J gene lost 2 bases, with 12 bases spanning the gap. Germline V CDR1 and CDR2: SGHTA, FQGNSA. This CDR3 is built from 15 residues. The CDR3 DNA follows: TGTGCCAGCAGCTTACAACAGGGATTTCAAGAGACCCAGTACTTC. Translation: CASSLQQGFQETQYF.

The genes are TRBV7-8 and TRBJ1-1; 7 bases fit TRBD1. The CDR3 covers 12 residues. CDR1 is SGHVS and CDR2 is FQNEAQ in the germline V gene. Trimming cost V 5 bases and J 8 bases; bases outside gene matches: 5. In DNA, the CDR3 is TGTGCCAGCAGCGCACAGGGGATCGAAGCTTTCTTT. Its protein product is CASSAQGIEAFF.

This clone was counted a few times. The chain uses TRBV27 and TRBJ2-5, with D possibly being TRBD1 (7 bases). CDR3 length: 13 residues. Germline CDR1 is MNHEY and CDR2 is SMNVEV (reference sequence). The V and J ends lost 4 bases and 4 bases respectively, with 10 bases between them. As DNA, the CDR3 is TGTGCCAGCAGTTCCAGGGGGGTAGAGACCCAGTACTTC. Its translation is CASSSRGVETQYF.

The V and J genes are TRBV28 and TRBJ1-1, with D possibly TRBD1 on 6 matching bases. CDR1 and CDR2 from the germline V gene are MDHEN and SYDVKM. The CDR3 is 16 amino acids. The V end lost 3 bases, the J end lost 1 base, and 15 bases lay between the germline ends. CDR3 sequence (DNA): TGTGCCAGCAGTTTTGGGGGGGCCGCCACGAACACTGAAGCTTTCTTT. Its protein product is CASSFGGAATNTEAFF.

This chain joins TRBV6-1 and TRBJ1-1; possibly TRBD1 for D (6 bases). The CDR3 totals 13 residues. V was trimmed by 7 bases and J by 1 base, leaving 10 bases between them. Per the germline V gene, CDR1 is MNHNS and CDR2 is SASEGT. CDR3 region: CASTMTGNTEAFF. CDR3 DNA sequence: TGTGCCAGCACCATGACAGGGAACACTGAAGCTTTCTTT.

The chain employs TRBV6-4 and TRBJ2-2, with 10 bases lining up with TRBD2. V was pared by 3 bases and J by 5 bases, with 3 bases of the junction left unmatched. Germline assignment: CDR1 MRHNA and CDR2 SNTAGT. The CDR3 length is 15 residues. The CDR3 bases are TGTGCCAGCAGTGAGGCTAGCGGGAGTACCGGGGAGCTGTTTTTT. It codes for CASSEASGSTGELFF.

Relative to its sample, this clone is medium-sized (0.01 to 0.1%). The chain joins TRBV7-6 to TRBJ2-3; weak D call: TRBD1 (6 bases). Germline assignment: CDR1 SGHVS and CDR2 FNYEAQ. The V and J ends lost 5 bases and 4 bases respectively, with 10 bases between them. CDR3 length: 13 residues. The CDR3 DNA is TGTGCCAGCAGCAAGGGACACCCAGATACGCAGTATTTT. Its protein product is CASSKGHPDTQYF.

This chain joins TRBV30 and TRBJ2-5; D call uncertain. TRBJ2-7 matches the DNA end more closely, so the J call is doubtful. Germline V gene lookup returns CDR1 GTSNPN and CDR2 SVGIG (reference sequence). The CDR3 contains 11 residues. In nucleotides, the CDR3 is TGTGCCTGGAGTCAGAACTACGAGCAGTACTTC. This sequence encodes CAWSQNYEQYF.

The chain joins TRBV4-3 to TRBJ2-2; a weak D match, TRBD2 (5 bases). The CDR3 spans 16 residues. Germline V gene data show CDR1 as LGHNA and CDR2 as YSLEER. Between the trimmed V and J ends, which lost 0 bases and 4 bases, there was a span of 12 bases. The CDR3 loop is CASSQDRGIPTGELFF. CDR3 DNA: TGCGCCAGCAGCCAAGATCGGGGTATCCCCACCGGGGAGCTGTTTTTT.

The rearrangement joins TRBV27 to TRBJ1-2, with TRBD1 as a possible D gene (6 bases). Trimming stripped 2 bases from V and 2 bases from J, with 12 bases between. Germline assignment: CDR1 MNHEY and CDR2 SMNVEV (reference sequence). The CDR3 spans 15 residues. The CDR3 loop reads CASSLTSQGNYGYTF. The CDR3 DNA reads TGTGCCAGCAGTTTAACCTCACAGGGCAACTATGGCTACACCTTC.

The genes are TRBV5-1 and TRBJ2-5; possible D gene TRBD1, 6 bases. Germline CDR1 and CDR2: SGHRS and YFSETQ. This CDR3 has 17 residues. Trimming removed 0 bases at V and 0 bases at J, with 15 bases between. The CDR3 nucleotides read TGCGCCAGCAGCTTGGTGGGGGCCCCGTCGTACCAAGAGACCCAGTACTTC. Encoded protein: CASSLVGAPSYQETQYF.

This chain connects TRBV7-9 to TRBJ2-7, with 12 positions matching TRBD1. V lost 5 bases and J lost 5; bases outside the gene matches: 4. The CDR3 consists of 14 residues. Germline V CDR1 and CDR2: SEHNR, FQNEAQ (reference sequence). This CDR3 is CASSRGQGANEQYF. CDR3 nucleotide sequence: TGTGCCAGCAGCCGGGGACAGGGGGCGAACGAGCAGTACTTC.

This rearrangement joins TRBV12-5 to TRBJ1-2, with a tentative D call TRBD1 (6 bases). This CDR3 is built from 16 residues. V lost 2 bases to trimming and J lost 0 bases, with 13 bases between them. Per the germline V gene, CDR1 is LGHNT and CDR2 is FRNRAP. CDR3 loop: CASGLLTGLTNYGYTF. The CDR3 DNA reads as TGTGCTAGTGGTTTGTTGACAGGCCTAACTAACTATGGCTACACCTTC.

The chain recombines TRBV7-6 with TRBJ2-7; the match to TRBD1 covers 9 bases. CDR1 is SGHVS and CDR2 is FNYEAQ in the germline V gene. Losses at the gene ends were 6 bases for V and 0 bases for J; bases not matched to a gene: 24. The CDR3 is 21 residues long. Here the CDR3 reads CASSPIVWTGEKRDSSYEQYF. The CDR3 DNA reads TGTGCCAGCAGTCCAATAGTGTGGACAGGGGAAAAAAGAGATAGCTCCTACGAGCAGTACTTC. The full variable domain, completed using reference TRBV7-6 and TRBJ2-7, is GAGVSQSPRYKVTKRGQDVALRCDPISGHVSLYWYRQALGQGPEFLTYFNYEAQQDKSGLPNDRFSAERPEGSISTLTIQRTEQRDSAMYRCASSPIVWTGEKRDSSYEQYFGPGTRLTVT.

The rearrangement joins TRBV18 to TRBJ1-2; D is possibly TRBD1 (6 bases). Trimming took 4 bases from V and 4 from J, leaving 13 bases between them. Germline V gene lookup returns CDR1 KGHSH and CDR2 LQKENI. This CDR3 has 14 residues. For the CDR3, the DNA is TGTGCCAGCTCACAATTTGGCAGGGGCTATGGCTACACCTTC. Protein: CASSQFGRGYGYTF. Variable domain in full (rest from reference TRBV18 and TRBJ1-2): NAGVMQNPRHLVRRRGQEARLRCSPMKGHSHVYWYRQLPEEGLKFMVYLQKENIIDESGMPKERFSAEFPKEGPSILRIQQVVRGDSAAYFCASSQFGRGYGYTFGSGTRLTVV.

This sequence joins TRBV10-3 and TRBJ1-2; D might be TRBD1 (5 bases). Trimming shortened V by 6 bases and J by 4 bases, and 12 bases separated the two germline ends. The CDR3 spans 13 residues. Germline CDR1 and CDR2: ENHRY and SYGVKD. The CDR3 bases are TGTGCCATCAGGGCCGACAGTTTCTATGGCTACACCTTC. Translating it yields CAIRADSFYGYTF.

The chain has TRBV18 and TRBJ2-1, with 7 bases identical to TRBD2. CDR3 length equals 16 residues. Germline V gene lookup returns CDR1 KGHSH and CDR2 LQKENI. Germline trimming cut 4 bases from V and 1 base from J; bases unmatched to any gene: 7. The chain's CDR3 is CASSLPVGGSYNEQFF. The CDR3 region has the DNA TGTGCCAGCTCACTACCCGTGGGGGGGTCCTACAATGAGCAGTTCTTC.

This clone was picked up a small number of times. This chain uses TRBV7-8 with TRBJ2-2, with D perhaps matching TRBD2 (6 bases). Trimming removed 2 bases from V and 7 bases from J, with 8 bases in between. This CDR3 is 13 amino acids long. Germline lookup yields CDR1 SGHVS and CDR2 FQNEAQ. Here the CDR3 DNA reads TGTGCCAGCAGCTTACGCGGGGTCGGGGAGCTGTTTTTT. This translates into CASSLRGVGELFF.

CDR3 in amino acids: CATSRDNPGNEQFF. CDR3 coding DNA: TGTGCCACCAGCAGAGATAACCCAGGGAATGAGCAGTTCTTC. The rearrangement uses TRBV15 and TRBJ2-1; possibly TRBD1 for D (5 bases). The CDR3 length is 14 residues. Per the germline V gene, CDR1 is LNHNV and CDR2 is YYDKDF (reference sequence). Trimming left V 0 bases short and J 7 bases short, with 10 bases between.

On this clone: Other DNA sequences in the same sample also yield this CDR3. The chain carries TRBV30 and TRBJ2-3; D is ambiguous. V was clipped by 3 bases and J by 5 bases, with 9 bases between them. The length of the CDR3 is 12 residues. Germline-derived CDR1 and CDR2 are GTSNPN and SVGIG (reference sequence). The CDR3 DNA is TGTGCCTGGAGGGGTTCGGGAGATACGCAGTATTTT. This encodes CAWRGSGDTQYF.

CDR3 amino acids: CASSGRDRPSYEQYF. The CDR3 DNA sequence: TGTGCCAGCAGCGGACGGGACAGGCCCTCCTACGAGCAGTACTTC. The rearrangement joins TRBV11-2 to TRBJ2-7; 8 bases map to TRBD1. The CDR3 runs to 15 residues. V gave up 5 bases and J gave up 0 bases; unmatched junction bases: 6. Germline V gene data show CDR1 as SGHAT and CDR2 as FQNNGV.

This rearrangement joins TRBV30 to TRBJ2-5, with 12 bases matching TRBD1. V was pared by 2 bases and J by 5 bases, with 6 bases of the junction left unmatched. The CDR3 loop spans 15 amino acids. The germline V gene has CDR1 GTSNPN and CDR2 SVGIG (reference sequence). CDR3 DNA: TGTGCCTGGAGTTTAGGGACAGGGGGCTTGGAGACCCAGTACTTC. Its protein product is CAWSLGTGGLETQYF.

V and J are TRBV27 and TRBJ1-4, with 8 bases identical to TRBD1. V shed 6 bases and J 2 bases; nucleotides not matched to a gene: 5. From germline, CDR1 is MNHEY and CDR2 SMNVEV (reference sequence). The CDR3 totals 15 residues. CDR3 loop: CASRPRTGTNEKLFF. The CDR3, as DNA: TGTGCCAGCAGACCCCGGACAGGGACTAATGAAAAACTGTTTTTT.

This clone was recorded once. This sequence joins TRBV13 and TRBJ1-3; the D is unclear. This CDR3 contains 14 residues. V was clipped by 3 bases and J by 2 bases, with 8 bases between them. Germline CDR1 reads PRHDT; CDR2 reads FYEKMQ (reference sequence). DNA for the CDR3: TGTGCCAGCAGCTTCCGAGGGACTGGAAACACCATATATTTT. Encoded protein: CASSFRGTGNTIYF. Supplemented by reference TRBV13 and TRBJ1-3, the full variable domain reads AAGVIQSPRHLIKEKRETATLKCYPIPRHDTVYWYQQGPGQDPQFLISFYEKMQSDKGSIPDRFSAQQFSDYHSELNMSSLELGDSALYFCASSFRGTGNTIYFGEGSWLTVV.